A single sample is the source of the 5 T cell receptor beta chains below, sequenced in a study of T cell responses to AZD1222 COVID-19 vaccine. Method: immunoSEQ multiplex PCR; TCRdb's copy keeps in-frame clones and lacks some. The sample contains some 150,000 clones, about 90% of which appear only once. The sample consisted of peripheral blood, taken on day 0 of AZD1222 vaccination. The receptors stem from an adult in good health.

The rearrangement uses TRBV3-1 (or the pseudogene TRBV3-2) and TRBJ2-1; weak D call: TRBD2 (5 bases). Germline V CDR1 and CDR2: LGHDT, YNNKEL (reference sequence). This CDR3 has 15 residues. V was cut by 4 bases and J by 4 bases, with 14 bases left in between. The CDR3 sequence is CASSPRLAYYNEQFF. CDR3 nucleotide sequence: TGTGCCAGCAGCCCTCGCCTAGCATATTACAATGAGCAGTTCTTC.

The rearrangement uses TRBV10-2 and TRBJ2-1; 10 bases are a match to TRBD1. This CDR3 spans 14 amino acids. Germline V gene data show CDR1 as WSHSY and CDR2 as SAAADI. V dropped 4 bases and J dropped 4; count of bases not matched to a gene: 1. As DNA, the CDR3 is TGCGCCAGCAGTGGGACAGGGGGGTACAATGAGCAGTTCTTC. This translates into CASSGTGGYNEQFF.

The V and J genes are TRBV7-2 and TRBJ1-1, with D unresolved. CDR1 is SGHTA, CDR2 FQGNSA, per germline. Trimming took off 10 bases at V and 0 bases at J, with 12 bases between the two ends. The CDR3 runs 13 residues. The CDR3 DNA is TGTGCCACCCATATGGGGATGAACACTGAAGCTTTCTTT. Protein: CATHMGMNTEAFF.

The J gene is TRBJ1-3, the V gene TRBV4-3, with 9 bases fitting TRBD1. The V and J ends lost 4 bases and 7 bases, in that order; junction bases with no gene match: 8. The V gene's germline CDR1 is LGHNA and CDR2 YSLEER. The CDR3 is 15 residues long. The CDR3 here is CASSPGTGSGNTIYF. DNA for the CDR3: TGCGCCAGCAGCCCCGGGACAGGGAGTGGGAACACCATATATTTT.

CDR3 bases: TGTGCCAGCAGCTGGGTCGCCCTCCTTCATGGCTACACCTTC. It specifies CASSWVALLHGYTF. The rearrangement uses TRBV5-5 and TRBJ1-2; D not certain. This CDR3 has 14 amino acids. Trimming left V 3 bases short and J 6 bases short, with 15 bases between. CDR1 is SGHKS and CDR2 is YYEKEE in the germline V gene (reference sequence).